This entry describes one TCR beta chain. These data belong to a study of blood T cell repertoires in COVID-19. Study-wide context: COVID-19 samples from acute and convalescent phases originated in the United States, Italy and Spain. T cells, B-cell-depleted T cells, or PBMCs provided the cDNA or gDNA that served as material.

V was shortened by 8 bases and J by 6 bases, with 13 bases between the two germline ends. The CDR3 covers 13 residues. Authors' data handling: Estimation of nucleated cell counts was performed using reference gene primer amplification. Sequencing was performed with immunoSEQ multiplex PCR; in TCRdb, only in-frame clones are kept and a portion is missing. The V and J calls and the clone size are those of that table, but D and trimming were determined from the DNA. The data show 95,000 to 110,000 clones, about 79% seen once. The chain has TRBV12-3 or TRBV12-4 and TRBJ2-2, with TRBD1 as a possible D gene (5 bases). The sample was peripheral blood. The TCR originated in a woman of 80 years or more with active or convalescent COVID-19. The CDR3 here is CASLQLGPGELFF. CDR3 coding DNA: TGTGCCAGCTTGCAATTGGGGCCCGGGGAGCTGTTTTTT.